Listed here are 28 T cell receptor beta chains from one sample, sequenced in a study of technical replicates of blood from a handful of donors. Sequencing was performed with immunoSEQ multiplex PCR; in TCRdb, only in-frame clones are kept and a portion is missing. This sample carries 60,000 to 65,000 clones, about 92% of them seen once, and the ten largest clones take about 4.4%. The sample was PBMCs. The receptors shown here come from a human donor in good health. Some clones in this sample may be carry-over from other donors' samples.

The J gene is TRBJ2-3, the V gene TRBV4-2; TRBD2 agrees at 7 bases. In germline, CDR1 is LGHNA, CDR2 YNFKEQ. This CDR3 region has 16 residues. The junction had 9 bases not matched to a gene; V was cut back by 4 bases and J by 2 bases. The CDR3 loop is CASSRGGGSTTDTQYF. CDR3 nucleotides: TGTGCCAGCAGCCGTGGGGGGGGGAGTACCACAGATACGCAGTATTTT.

The CDR3 loop reads CASSAILPGGADGYTF. In DNA form, the CDR3 reads TGTGCCAGCAGCGCGATCCTCCCAGGGGGCGCAGATGGCTACACCTTC. This chain connects TRBV13 to TRBJ1-2; 8 nucleotides line up with TRBD1. This CDR3 spans 16 amino acids. CDR1 is PRHDT and CDR2 is FYEKMQ in the germline V gene (reference sequence). J was trimmed by 6 bases and V by 5 bases; bases with no gene match: 14.

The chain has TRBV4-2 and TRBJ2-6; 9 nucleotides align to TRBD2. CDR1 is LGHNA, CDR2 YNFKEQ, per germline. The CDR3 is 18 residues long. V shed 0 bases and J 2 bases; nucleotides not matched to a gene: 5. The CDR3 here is CASSQEGGLAPGANVLTF. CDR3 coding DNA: TGTGCCAGCAGCCAAGAAGGGGGACTAGCCCCTGGGGCCAACGTCCTGACTTTC.

CDR3 nucleotide sequence: TGCGCCAGCAGCCAGGTGGGGGGGCCTGGAAACACCATATATTTT. This codes for CASSQVGGPGNTIYF. The V and J genes are TRBV4-1 and TRBJ1-3, with a weak D call TRBD1 (6 bases). V was pared by 3 bases and J by 2 bases, with 11 bases between. The length of the CDR3 is 15 residues. CDR1 MGHRA and CDR2 YSYEKL come from the germline V gene.

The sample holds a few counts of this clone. The CDR3, as DNA: TGTGCCAGTGGGGGGAACTATGGCTACACCTTC. Translated: CASGGNYGYTF. The gene calls are TRBV9 and TRBJ1-2; weak D call: TRBD1 (5 bases). CDR1 and CDR2 (germline): SGDLS, YYNGEE. The CDR3 totals 11 residues. V gave up 8 bases and J gave up 2 bases, with 7 bases separating them.

CDR3 sequence reads: CASSYRTSGRTDTQYF. The CDR3, as DNA: TGTGCCAGCAGCTACAGGACTAGCGGCCGCACAGATACGCAGTATTTT. The gene calls are TRBV7-2 and TRBJ2-3; 10 bases are a match to TRBD2. This CDR3 has 16 amino acids. V shed 4 bases and J 1 base; nucleotides not matched to a gene: 5. Germline V CDR1 and CDR2: SGHTA, FQGNSA.

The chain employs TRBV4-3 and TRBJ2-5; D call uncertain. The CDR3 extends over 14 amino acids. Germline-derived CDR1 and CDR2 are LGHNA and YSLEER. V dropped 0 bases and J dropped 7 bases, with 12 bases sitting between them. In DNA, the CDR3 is TGCGCCAGCAGCCAAGACGCGGAAGTGGGGACCCAGTACTTC. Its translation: CASSQDAEVGTQYF.

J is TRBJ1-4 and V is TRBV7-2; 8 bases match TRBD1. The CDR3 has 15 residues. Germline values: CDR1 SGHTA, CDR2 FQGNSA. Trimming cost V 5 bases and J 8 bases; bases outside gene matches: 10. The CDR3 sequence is CASSKYGTGEEKLFF. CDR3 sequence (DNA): TGTGCCAGCAGCAAATATGGGACAGGCGAGGAAAAACTGTTTTTT.

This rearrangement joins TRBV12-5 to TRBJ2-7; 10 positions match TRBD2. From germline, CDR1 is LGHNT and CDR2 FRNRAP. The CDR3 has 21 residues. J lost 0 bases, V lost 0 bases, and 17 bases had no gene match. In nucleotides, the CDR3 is TGTGCTAGTGGTTTGGTAAGCCCCCCAGGGCTAGCGGGGGAACGCTCCTACGAGCAGTACTTC. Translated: CASGLVSPPGLAGERSYEQYF.

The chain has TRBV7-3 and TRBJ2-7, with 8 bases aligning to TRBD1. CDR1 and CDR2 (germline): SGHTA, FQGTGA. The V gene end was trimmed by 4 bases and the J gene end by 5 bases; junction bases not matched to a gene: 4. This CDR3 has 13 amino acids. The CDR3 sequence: CASSSGQANEQYF. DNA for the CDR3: TGTGCCAGCAGCTCGGGACAGGCCAACGAGCAGTACTTC.

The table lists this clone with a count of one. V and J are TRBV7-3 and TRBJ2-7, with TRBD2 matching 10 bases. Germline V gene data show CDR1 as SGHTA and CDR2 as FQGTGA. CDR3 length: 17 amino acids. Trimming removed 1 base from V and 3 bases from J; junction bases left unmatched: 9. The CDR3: CASSLILAGRGLYEQYF. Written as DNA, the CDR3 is TGTGCCAGCAGCTTAATACTAGCGGGAAGGGGGCTCTACGAGCAGTACTTC.

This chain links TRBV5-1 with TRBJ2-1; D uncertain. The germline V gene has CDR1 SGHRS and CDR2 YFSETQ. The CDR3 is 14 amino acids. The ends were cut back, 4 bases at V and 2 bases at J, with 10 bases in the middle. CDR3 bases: TGCGCCAGCAGCCAGAGTGGAGCCTACAATGAGCAGTTCTTC. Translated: CASSQSGAYNEQFF.

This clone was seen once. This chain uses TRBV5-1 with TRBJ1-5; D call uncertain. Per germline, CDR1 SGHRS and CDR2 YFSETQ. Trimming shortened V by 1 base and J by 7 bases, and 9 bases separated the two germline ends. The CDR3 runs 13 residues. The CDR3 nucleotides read TGCGCCAGCAGCTTGAGGAGAGGACAGCCCCAGCATTTT. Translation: CASSLRRGQPQHF.

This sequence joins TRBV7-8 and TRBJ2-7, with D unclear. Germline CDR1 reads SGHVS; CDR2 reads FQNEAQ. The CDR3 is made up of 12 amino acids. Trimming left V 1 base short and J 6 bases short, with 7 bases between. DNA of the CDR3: TGTGCCAGCAGCTTAGTCCCGCGCGAGCAGTACTTC. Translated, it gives CASSLVPREQYF.

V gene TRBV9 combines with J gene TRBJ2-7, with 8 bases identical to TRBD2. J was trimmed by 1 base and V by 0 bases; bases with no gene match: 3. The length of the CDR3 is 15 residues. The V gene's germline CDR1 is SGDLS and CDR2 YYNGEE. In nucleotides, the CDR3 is TGTGCCAGCAGCGTAGCGGGGGGGCAGTCCTACGAGCAGTACTTC. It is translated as CASSVAGGQSYEQYF.

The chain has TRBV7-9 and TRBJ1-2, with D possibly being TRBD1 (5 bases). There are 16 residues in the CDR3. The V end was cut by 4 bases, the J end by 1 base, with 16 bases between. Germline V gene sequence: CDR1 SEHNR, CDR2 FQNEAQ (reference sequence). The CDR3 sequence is CASSWGPLGGNYGYTF. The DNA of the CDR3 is TGTGCCAGCAGCTGGGGACCGCTCGGGGGTAACTATGGCTACACCTTC.

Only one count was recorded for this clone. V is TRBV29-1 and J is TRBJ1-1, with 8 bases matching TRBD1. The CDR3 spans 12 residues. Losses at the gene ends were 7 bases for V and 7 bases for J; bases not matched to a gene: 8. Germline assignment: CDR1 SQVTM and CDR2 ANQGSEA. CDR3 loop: CSASGGSGEAFF. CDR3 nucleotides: TGCAGCGCCTCAGGGGGCTCGGGTGAAGCTTTCTTT.

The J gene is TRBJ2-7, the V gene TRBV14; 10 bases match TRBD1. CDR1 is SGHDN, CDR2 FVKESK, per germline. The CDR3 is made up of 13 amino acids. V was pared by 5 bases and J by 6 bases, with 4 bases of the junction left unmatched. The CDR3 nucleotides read TGTGCCAGCAGCTCTGGACAGGGGGGCGAGCAGTACTTC. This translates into CASSSGQGGEQYF.

The CDR3 coding sequence is TGTGCCAGCAGCTTGGCTGGGACTAGCGGGAGTCCCGAGACCCAGTACTTC. Encoded protein: CASSLAGTSGSPETQYF. The chain joins TRBV5-5 to TRBJ2-5; the match to TRBD2 covers 14 bases. The CDR3 is 17 amino acids. With V trimmed by 0 bases and J by 5 bases, 6 bases remained unmatched. In germline, CDR1 is SGHKS, CDR2 YYEKEE (reference sequence).

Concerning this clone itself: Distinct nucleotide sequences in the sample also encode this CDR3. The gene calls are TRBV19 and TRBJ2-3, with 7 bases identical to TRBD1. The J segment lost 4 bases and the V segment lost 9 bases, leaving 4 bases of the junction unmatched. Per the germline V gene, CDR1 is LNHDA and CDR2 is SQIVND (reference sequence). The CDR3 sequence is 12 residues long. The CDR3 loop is CASSTGADTQYF. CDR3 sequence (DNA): TGTGCCAGCTCAACAGGGGCAGATACGCAGTATTTT.

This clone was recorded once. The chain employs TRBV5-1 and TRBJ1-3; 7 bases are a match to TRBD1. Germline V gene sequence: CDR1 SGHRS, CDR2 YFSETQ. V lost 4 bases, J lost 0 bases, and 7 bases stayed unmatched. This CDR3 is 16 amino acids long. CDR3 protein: CASSRLGQLSGNTIYF. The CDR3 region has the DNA TGCGCCAGCAGCCGATTGGGACAGCTCTCTGGAAACACCATATATTTT.

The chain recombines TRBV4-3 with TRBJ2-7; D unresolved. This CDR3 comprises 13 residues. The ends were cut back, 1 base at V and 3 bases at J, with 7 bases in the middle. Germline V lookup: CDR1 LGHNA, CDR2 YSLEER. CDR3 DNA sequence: TGCGCCAGCAGCCAAGCGGTCTACTACGAGCAGTACTTC. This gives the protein CASSQAVYYEQYF.

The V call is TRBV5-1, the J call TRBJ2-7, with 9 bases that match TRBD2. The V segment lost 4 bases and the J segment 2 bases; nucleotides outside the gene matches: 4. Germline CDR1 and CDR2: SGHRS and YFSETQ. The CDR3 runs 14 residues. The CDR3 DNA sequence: TGCGCCAGCAGCATAGGGACTAGCACCTACGAGCAGTACTTC. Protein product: CASSIGTSTYEQYF.

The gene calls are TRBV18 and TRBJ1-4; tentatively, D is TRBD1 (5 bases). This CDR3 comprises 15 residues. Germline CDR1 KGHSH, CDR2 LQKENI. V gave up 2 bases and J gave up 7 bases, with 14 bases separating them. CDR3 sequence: CASSPGQGAGEKLFF. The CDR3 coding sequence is TGTGCCAGCTCACCAGGGCAGGGCGCAGGTGAAAAACTGTTTTTT. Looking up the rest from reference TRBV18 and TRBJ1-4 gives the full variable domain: NAGVMQNPRHLVRRRGQEARLRCSPMKGHSHVYWYRQLPEEGLKFMVYLQKENIIDESGMPKERFSAEFPKEGPSILRIQQVVRGDSAAYFCASSPGQGAGEKLFFGSGTQLSVL.

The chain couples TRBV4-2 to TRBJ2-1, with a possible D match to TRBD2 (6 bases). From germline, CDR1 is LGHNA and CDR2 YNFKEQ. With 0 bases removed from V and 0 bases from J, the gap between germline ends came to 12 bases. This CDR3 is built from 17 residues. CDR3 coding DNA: TGTGCCAGCAGCCAAGATGTGCGGGGCCCCTCCTACAATGAGCAGTTCTTC. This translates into CASSQDVRGPSYNEQFF.

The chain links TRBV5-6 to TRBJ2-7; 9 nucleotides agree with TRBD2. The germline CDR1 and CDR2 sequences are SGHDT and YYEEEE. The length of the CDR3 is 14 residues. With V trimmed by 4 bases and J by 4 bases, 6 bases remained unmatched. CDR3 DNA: TGTGCCAGCAGCCTTAGCGGGAGTCTGTACGAGCAGTACTTC. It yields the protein CASSLSGSLYEQYF.

The CDR3 DNA reads as TGTGCCAGCAGCTACATAGCGGGAGGTCCGTACGAGCAGTACTTC. This sequence encodes CASSYIAGGPYEQYF. The chain carries TRBV11-1 and TRBJ2-7; 10 bases are a match to TRBD2. V lost 4 bases to trimming and J lost 4 bases; unmatched junction nucleotides: 7. The CDR3 spans 15 residues. Germline V gene lookup returns CDR1 SGHAT and CDR2 FQDESV (reference sequence).

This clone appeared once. CDR3 sequence (DNA): TGTGCCAGCTCACCATTTGGACAGGGGGCGAGGTATGGCTACACCTTC. Protein sequence: CASSPFGQGARYGYTF. The J gene is TRBJ1-2, the V gene TRBV18, with TRBD1 matching 11 bases. CDR1 KGHSH and CDR2 LQKENI come from the germline V gene. The CDR3 loop spans 16 amino acids. V was pared by 2 bases and J by 5 bases, with 7 bases of the junction left unmatched.